This T cell receptor (beta chain) is from a study of PD-L1 blockade in urothelial cancer. Study-wide background: Most patients, about nine tenths of the roughly 30, were males with bladder-origin cancer. Investigators checked blood 3 weeks (second dose) and 6 weeks after treatment start.

The CDR3 contains 12 residues. This clone occurred a few times. TCRdb's copy holds only in-frame clones and misses some; the assay was immunoSEQ multiplex PCR. Among roughly 100,000 clones, approximately 87% were seen once, and the ten largest hold 8.4%. As for time point: peripheral blood 6 weeks after treatment start. Disease in patients was locally advanced or metastatic urothelial carcinoma. This clonotype originated in a man aged 65 to 85 with urothelial cancer. The source was PBMCs, collected around atezolizumab (anti-PD-L1) treatment. The V call is TRBV21-1, the J call TRBJ1-2; the table assigns TRBD1, which was not confirmed against the DNA. TRBV21-1 is recorded as a pseudogene. The CDR3 DNA follows: TGTGCCAGCAGCAAATGTCAGTATGGCTACACCTTC. Translating gives CASSKCQYGYTF.